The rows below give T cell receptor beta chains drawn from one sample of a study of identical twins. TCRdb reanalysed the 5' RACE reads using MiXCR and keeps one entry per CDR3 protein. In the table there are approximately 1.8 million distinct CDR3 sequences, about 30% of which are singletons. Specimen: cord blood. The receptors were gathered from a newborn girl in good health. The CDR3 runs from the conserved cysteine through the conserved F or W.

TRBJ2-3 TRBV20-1 CSARRRLAEAHTQYF
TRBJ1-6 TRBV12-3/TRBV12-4 CASSPYPNSPLHF
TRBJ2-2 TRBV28 CASSLSLPLTGELFF
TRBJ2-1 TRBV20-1 CSARRDRVDNEQFF
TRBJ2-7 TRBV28 CASSRGGQYF
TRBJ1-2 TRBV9 CASSAQGRYTF
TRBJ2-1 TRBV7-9 CASSLFRGPYNEQFF
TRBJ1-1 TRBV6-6 CASSYRGGAGTEAFF
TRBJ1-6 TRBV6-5 CASRGTENSPLHF
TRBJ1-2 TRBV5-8 CASSFRAGSGYGYTF
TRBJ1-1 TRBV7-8 CASSPHGGLNTEAFF
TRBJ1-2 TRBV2 CASSRITDGYTF
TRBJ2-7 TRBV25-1 CASNEELAVTYEQYF
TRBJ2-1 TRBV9 CASSVSTLARSYNEQFF
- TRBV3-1 CASSPGLAGGRWDIQYF
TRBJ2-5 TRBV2 CAGSERGTGRQETQYF
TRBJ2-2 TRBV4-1 CASSQEYRDRNTGELFF
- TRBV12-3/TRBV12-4 CASSQQGIIETQYF
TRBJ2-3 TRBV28 CASSDSGLGIDTQYF
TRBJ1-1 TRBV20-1 CSASQTGMNTEAFF
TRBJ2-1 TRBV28 CASSLPGTEQFF
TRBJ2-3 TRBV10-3 CAIRTGLPLIASDTQYF
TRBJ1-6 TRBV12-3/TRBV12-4 CVSASDNSPLHF
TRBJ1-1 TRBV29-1 CSASGTKGTEAFF
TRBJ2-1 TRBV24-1 CATSDLGTSGSHEQFF
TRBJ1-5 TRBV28 CASSLLGWRGIDQPQHF
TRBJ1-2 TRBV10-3 CAISGPGSPYGYTF
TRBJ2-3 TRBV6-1 CASSELAADTQYF
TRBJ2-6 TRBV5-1 CASTTRNSGANVLTF
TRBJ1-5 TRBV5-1 CASSSTGAPGQPQHF
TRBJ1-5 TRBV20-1 CSSQGKVQPQHF
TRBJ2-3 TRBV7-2 CASSLDPGGRDTQYF
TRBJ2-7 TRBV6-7 CASSTSSGSPYEQYF
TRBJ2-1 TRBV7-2 CASSLGVYVDEQFF
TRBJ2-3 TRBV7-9 CASSLFTGLAGYSTDTQYF
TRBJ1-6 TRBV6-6 CASSYGYQAGGSPLHF
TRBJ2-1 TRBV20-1 CSASWLKGEQFF
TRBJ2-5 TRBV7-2 CASSRPGLGRINEQYF
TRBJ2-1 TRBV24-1 CAKPGLRGYNEQFF
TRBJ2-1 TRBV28 CASSFAAGVHEQFF
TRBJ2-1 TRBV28 CASSFVAYNEQFF
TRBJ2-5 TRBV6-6 CASSYSRSPQETQYF
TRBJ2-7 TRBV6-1 CASSGANIYEQYF
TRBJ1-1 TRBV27 CASSFGGRMNTEAFF
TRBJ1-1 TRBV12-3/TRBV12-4 CATKFLGQSEAFF
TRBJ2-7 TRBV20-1 CSASPSGTYEQYF